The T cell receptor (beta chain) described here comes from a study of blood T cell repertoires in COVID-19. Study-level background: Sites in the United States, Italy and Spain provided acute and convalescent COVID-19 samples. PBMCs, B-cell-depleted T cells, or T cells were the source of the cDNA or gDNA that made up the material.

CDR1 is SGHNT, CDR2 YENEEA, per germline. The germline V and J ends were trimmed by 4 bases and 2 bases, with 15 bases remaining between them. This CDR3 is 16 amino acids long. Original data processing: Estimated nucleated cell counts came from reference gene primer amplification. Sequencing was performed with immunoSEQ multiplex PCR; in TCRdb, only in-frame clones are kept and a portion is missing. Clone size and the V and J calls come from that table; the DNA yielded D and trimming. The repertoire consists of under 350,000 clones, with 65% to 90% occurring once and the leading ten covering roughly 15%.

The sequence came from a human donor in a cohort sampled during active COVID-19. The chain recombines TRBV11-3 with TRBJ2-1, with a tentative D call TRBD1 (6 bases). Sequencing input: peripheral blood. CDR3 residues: CASSSAGGSPYNEQFF. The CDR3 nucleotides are TGTGCCAGCAGCTCGGCTGGGGGCAGCCCCTACAATGAGCAGTTCTTC.